The clone carrying this T cell receptor beta chain came up once. No antigen is known for it. Assay execution took place at the deep level. Each replicate PCR on the sorted subsets used 200 to 250 ng DNA (approximately 33,000 T cell genomes). This table comes from immunoSEQ multiplex PCR, and its TCRdb copy is limited to in-frame clones, with some not included. The sample contains around 2.1 million clones, more than 85% of which appear only once. This specimen comes from a study of shared clonotypes between healthy human individuals. For the study at large: Every donor yielded three CD4 naive, three CD4 memory, two CD8 naive and one CD8 memory plate.

Naive-designated CD8 cells lacked CD45RO, were positively enriched for CCR7, and omitted terminally differentiated effector memory CD45RA+ cells. Germline V CDR1 and CDR2: SQVTM, ANQGSEA. This CDR3 contains 15 residues. V lost 4 bases and J 0 bases, leaving 16 bases between the germline ends. Regarding the study as a whole: Generally, estimated richness proved larger in naive subsets than it did in memory subsets.

V usage is TRBV29-1 and J usage is TRBJ2-7, with a weak D call TRBD2 (6 bases). Sequencing was performed on naive CD8+ T cells from PBMCs. The clonotype originates from a man younger than 30 in good health. Some clones in this sample may be carry-over from other donors' samples. CDR3 residues: CSVVGGGIPSYEQYF. As DNA, the CDR3 is TGCAGCGTTGTCGGTGGGGGGATCCCCTCCTACGAGCAGTACTTC.